Listed below are T cell receptor beta chains from one sample, sequenced in a study of PD-L1 blockade in urothelial cancer. The assay was immunoSEQ multiplex PCR, and TCRdb's table has in-frame clones only and misses some. The table has around 26,000 clones, roughly 84% seen once. This specimen was PBMCs, taken around atezolizumab (anti-PD-L1) treatment. These receptors came from a man in his 70s with urothelial cancer. CDR3s include the opening cysteine and the closing phenylalanine or tryptophan. D genes are given only for firm matches. The listing skips clone size in some rows; elsewhere it reads once, few, many or a size class.

J	length	D	V	size	CDR3	DNA
TRBJ2-3	13	.	TRBV7-8	.	CASSIGQSDTQYF	TGTGCCAGCAGCATAGGACAGTCAGATACGCAGTATTTT
TRBJ2-7	14	.	TRBV30	.	CAWSVHRLSYEQYF	TGTGCCTGGAGTGTACACAGGCTCTCCTACGAGCAGTACTTC
TRBJ1-1	17	.	TRBV28	.	CASSLSVSVGANTEAFF	TGTGCCAGCAGTTTATCAGTTTCGGTCGGAGCGAACACTGAAGCTTTCTTT
TRBJ2-2	17	TRBD1	TRBV27	.	CASSVPGQITNTGELFF	TGTGCCAGCAGTGTCCCGGGACAGATTACGAACACCGGGGAGCTGTTTTTT
TRBJ2-3	16	TRBD2	TRBV6-1	.	CASSEAGGSRSDTQYF	TGTGCCAGCAGTGAAGCGGGCGGGAGTAGATCAGATACGCAGTATTTT
TRBJ2-1	17	TRBD2	TRBV19	.	CASSGPLAGVSYNEQFF	TGTGCCAGTAGTGGCCCTTTAGCGGGAGTATCCTACAATGAGCAGTTCTTC
TRBJ1-1	15	TRBD1	TRBV4-3	.	CASSQTTGMNTEAFF	TGCGCCAGCAGCCAGACGACAGGGATGAACACTGAAGCTTTCTTT
TRBJ1-2	13	.	TRBV27	.	CASSLSGVYGYTF	TGTGCCAGCAGTTTATCCGGGGTATATGGCTACACCTTC
TRBJ2-7	12	TRBD1	TRBV4-3	.	CASSPGQGEQYF	TGCGCCAGCAGCCCGGGACAGGGCGAGCAGTACTTC
TRBJ2-3	15	.	TRBV6-1	.	CASIFSGAQPDTQYF	TGTGCCAGCATCTTTAGCGGCGCCCAGCCAGATACGCAGTATTTT
TRBJ2-6	13	.	TRBV4-1	.	CASSPPRANVLTF	TGCGCCAGCAGTCCCCCAAGGGCCAACGTCCTGACTTTC
TRBJ2-3	20	TRBD2	TRBV9	.	CASSPRGTSMGAAGTDTQYF	TGTGCCAGCAGCCCACGAGGGACTAGCATGGGGGCGGCGGGCACAGATACGCAGTATTTT
TRBJ2-5	15	.	TRBV18	.	CASSPEDPRGETQYF	TGTGCCAGCTCACCGGAGGACCCCAGGGGAGAGACCCAGTACTTC
TRBJ2-1	15	TRBD1	TRBV7-9	few	CASSNRDRGSDEQFF	TGTGCCAGCTCTAACCGGGACAGGGGGTCGGATGAGCAGTTCTTC
TRBJ2-2	15	TRBD2	TRBV6-1	.	CASSALAGDTGELFF	TGTGCCAGCAGTGCCCTAGCGGGGGACACCGGGGAGCTGTTTTTT
TRBJ1-1	13	.	TRBV7-9	.	CASSSPVNTEAFF	TGTGCCAGCAGCTCCCCAGTGAACACTGAAGCTTTCTTT
TRBJ2-1	11	.	TRBV28	.	CASSLRGEQFF	TGTGCCAGCAGTTTAAGGGGTGAGCAGTTCTTC
TRBJ1-1	16	TRBD1	TRBV28	.	CASRMGGTGRNTEAFF	TGTGCCAGCAGGATGGGGGGGACAGGGCGGAACACTGAAGCTTTCTTT
TRBJ2-7	16	.	TRBV9	.	CAIYPIQVLSSYEQYF	TGTGCCATTTACCCCATACAGGTTCTATCCTCCTACGAGCAGTACTTC
TRBJ2-3	15	.	TRBV4-3	few	CASSQVILSTDTQYF	TGCGCCAGCAGCCAAGTAATACTGAGCACAGATACGCAGTATTTT
TRBJ2-2	16	TRBD1	TRBV27	.	CASYRPGQGGTGELFF	TGTGCCAGCTATCGCCCGGGACAGGGAGGCACCGGGGAGCTGTTTTTT
TRBJ1-2	15	.	TRBV28	once	CASSSTGRTNYGYTF	TGTGCCAGCAGTTCGACAGGCAGAACTAACTATGGCTACACCTTC
TRBJ1-2	15	.	TRBV4-3	.	CASSQVQGDPYGYTF	TGCGCCAGCAGCCAAGTTCAAGGGGATCCCTATGGCTACACCTTC
TRBJ2-2	14	TRBD2	TRBV29-1	.	CSAPASGVTGELFF	TGCAGCGCTCCAGCTAGCGGGGTTACCGGGGAGCTGTTTTTT
TRBJ1-2	13	TRBD1	TRBV9	.	CASSDDRGYGYTF	TGTGCCAGCAGCGATGACAGGGGCTATGGCTACACCTTC
TRBJ1-3	15	.	TRBV6-1	.	CASDPRRGDRNTIYF	TGTGCCAGCGACCCCCGGAGGGGTGATCGAAACACCATATATTTT